This TCR beta chain was sequenced in a study of CD8 T cells in ankylosing spondylitis. In its sample, this clonotype was seen many times. The target antigen is unknown. Molecular-barcoded quantitative 5'-RACE produced these TCR beta libraries. TCRdb reprocessed the 5' RACE reads via MiXCR and lists one record per CDR3 protein. The sample carries some 840,000 distinct CDR3 sequences, roughly 10% recorded once. V lost 2 bases and J lost 4, with 8 bases in between. Germline CDR1 and CDR2: KGHSH and LQKENI. The CDR3 extends over 13 amino acids. General study results and limits: Disease-associated clones were reportedly significantly overrepresented in matched ankylosing spondylitis synovial fluid. Disease-linked clones displayed a CD8+ phenotype and appeared relatively rarely in peripheral blood. In reactive arthritis synovial fluid and blood, some motif variants had been reported before. Blood from ankylosing spondylitis patients appeared to carry a characteristic roughly 8-variant TCR beta motif.

The chain carries TRBV18 and TRBJ1-1; no firm D call. This receptor was taken from a male donor with ankylosing spondylitis. Sequenced material: blood, either unsorted or a sorted T cell fraction (not recorded which). The CDR3: CASSPNGFTEAFF. As DNA, the CDR3 is TGTGCCAGCTCACCAAACGGCTTCACTGAAGCTTTCTTT.